One T cell receptor (beta chain) is described in this entry. Its antigen target is currently unknown. No much larger clone exists at a distance of one base, and base qualities are not known. The data originate from a study of blood T cell repertoires in COVID-19 (TCRdb year 2020). Background on the whole study: Collaborator samples came from the United States, Italy and Spain and covered acute and convalescent phases of COVID-19. Subjects who had been exposed to COVID-19, were actively infected with it, or had recovered from it provided the deeply sampled blood TCRbeta repertoires that made up the dataset. The samples were drawn from two sources: the first 160 participants of the ongoing ImmuneRACE study, and 1,000 to 1,500 subjects contributed by 6 global collaborators. The repertoires were released in a freely available public database intended as a resource for research on the immune response to SARS-CoV-2. HLA class I and class II types, where available, came from metadata supplied by the sample provider rather than from assay-based typing. Sample metadata almost always included a de-identified subject ID, COVID-19 status, age in years and sex. The prospective study material was composed of cDNA or gDNA derived from T cells, B-cell-depleted T cells, or PBMCs.

V is shortened by 1 base, J by 5 bases, and the region joining them spans 8 bases. From cysteine to phenylalanine, the CDR3 is 13 amino acids long. Only CDR3 DNA remains: 39 bases, in frame from the first base. Based on the germline V gene, the CDR1 and CDR2 sequences are SGDLS and YYNGEE. Each collaborating institution followed its own protocols to collect whole blood in K2EDTA tubes. For TCRbeta analysis, collaborators shipped samples in one of three forms: frozen whole blood, isolated PBMCs, or DNA extracted from either of those sample types. TCRbeta CDR3 regions were amplified from genomic DNA using the immunoSEQ Assay, a bias-controlled multiplex PCR. The published analysis was carried out like this. The number of nucleated cells in each sample was estimated from the amplification of reference gene primers within the assay. To quantify the absolute abundance of each unique TCRbeta CDR3 rearrangement, sequence reads were collapsed and filtered. For each sample, productive Simpson clonality was calculated as the square root of Simpson's diversity index over productive rearrangements. The table comes from immuneACCESS by way of TCRdb, which keeps in-frame sequences with V and J called. Part of the clones is missing from these tables; in studies checked, under half for an unresolved V gene and the rest for unknown reasons. V, J and clone size are taken as reported in that table, and D and trimming were inferred from the DNA itself. A total of about 180,000 clones appear in this sample, roughly 88% of them only once. Of the sample, over 2.5% falls within the top ten clones.

General conclusions and limits of the study: Clinical and demographic metadata were provided uncurated, with the amount varying by source and participant.

The sample consisted of peripheral blood. The sequence links TRBV9 to TRBJ2-3; tentative D gene TRBD2, with 5 bases matching. The receptor was derived from a man in his fifties or sixties with acute or convalescent COVID-19. The DNA sequence is as follows: TGTGCCAGCAGCGTACGGGGATTAGATACGCAGTATTTT. Its translation is CASSVRGLDTQYF.